This entry lists 30 T cell receptor beta chains sequenced from one sample in a study of blood T cell repertoires in COVID-19. The protocol was immunoSEQ multiplex PCR, while the TCRdb copy is restricted to in-frame clones and leaves out a portion. This sample yields 200,000 to 250,000 clones, of which just under 90% are seen a single time; 1.2% belongs to the top ten. The specimen sequenced was PBMCs or T cells enriched from blood (not recorded which). Receptors originate from a man younger than 40 who had recovered from COVID-19.

This chain joins TRBV6-2 or TRBV6-3 and TRBJ2-7; 8 nucleotides agree with TRBD2. Germline V CDR1 and CDR2: MNHEY, SVGEGT. The CDR3 spans 19 residues. V was pared by 5 bases and J by 0 bases, with 18 bases of the junction left unmatched. DNA for the CDR3: TGTGCCAGCAGTCCCCCGATAGCGGGAAGGCACGCACCCTCCTACGAGCAGTACTTC. Its translation: CASSPPIAGRHAPSYEQYF.

The V call is TRBV6-2 or TRBV6-3, the J call TRBJ2-1; TRBD2 aligns across 7 bases. Unmatched junction bases numbered 9, after V lost 0 bases and J lost 4 bases. This CDR3 is 17 amino acids long. CDR1 MNHEY and CDR2 SVGEGT come from the germline V gene. This CDR3 reads CASSYSLSGLDYNEQFF. As DNA, the CDR3 is TGTGCCAGCAGTTACTCGTTGAGCGGACTAGATTACAATGAGCAGTTCTTC.

The rearrangement uses TRBV5-4 and TRBJ1-6; TRBD1 matches at 7 bases. CDR3 size: 13 residues. Germline V lookup: CDR1 SGHNT, CDR2 YYREEE (reference sequence). J gave up 7 bases and V 4 bases, and 2 bases lay outside the gene matches. The CDR3 here is CASSPDRNSPLHF. For the CDR3, the DNA is TGTGCCAGCAGCCCGGACAGGAATTCACCCCTCCACTTT.

The chain employs TRBV14 and TRBJ1-3; no reliable D call. Germline V gene data show CDR1 as SGHDN and CDR2 as FVKESK. This CDR3 has 13 residues. V lost 6 bases and J lost 0, with 6 bases in between. The CDR3 coding sequence is TGTGCCAGCAGTCAGGCCTCTGGAAACACCATATATTTT. Translated, it gives CASSQASGNTIYF.

V is TRBV3-1 (or the pseudogene TRBV3-2) and J is TRBJ2-4; TRBD2 matches at 10 bases. CDR1 and CDR2 from the germline V gene are LGHDT and YNNKEL (reference sequence). The CDR3 is 22 amino acids. The ends lost 4 bases at V and 0 bases at J; junction bases unmatched: 21. CDR3 DNA sequence: TGTGCCAGCAGCCCCCCACCCATAGCGGGGGGCCATTCAGGACTAGCCAAAAACATTCAGTACTTC. The encoded protein is CASSPPPIAGGHSGLAKNIQYF.

V is TRBV7-2 and J is TRBJ1-5, with D unclear. V lost 3 bases, J lost 4 bases, and 7 bases lay in between. The length of the CDR3 is 13 residues. Germline loops: CDR1 SGHTA, CDR2 FQGNSA. The CDR3 DNA reads TGTGCCAGCAGCTTGGAGTTTAATCAGCCCCAGCATTTT. Amino acid sequence: CASSLEFNQPQHF.

The rearrangement uses TRBV15 and TRBJ1-3, with D possibly matching TRBD1 (5 bases). V was cut by 1 base and J by 1 base, with 5 bases left in between. The CDR3 is 14 amino acids. Germline V gene data show CDR1 as LNHNV and CDR2 as YYDKDF (reference sequence). The CDR3 region is CATSRAGSGNTIYF. For the CDR3, the DNA is TGTGCCACCAGCAGAGCAGGGTCTGGAAACACCATATATTTT.

The chain combines TRBV12-3 or TRBV12-4 with TRBJ2-5; D is ambiguous. The length of the CDR3 is 13 residues. V shed 2 bases and J shed 3 bases, with 7 bases lying between them. In nucleotides, the CDR3 is TGTGCCAGCAGTTTACTGAGAAAAGAGACCCAGTACTTC. Amino acids: CASSLLRKETQYF.

The rearrangement joins TRBV18 to TRBJ2-7; 13 bases are shared with TRBD2. The V and J ends lost 8 bases and 7 bases, in that order; junction bases with no gene match: 11. CDR3 size: 15 residues. The V gene's germline CDR1 is KGHSH and CDR2 LQKENI. CDR3 nucleotides: TGTGCCAGCGCGATCGGGACTAGCGGGGAGGGTGAGCAGTACTTC. It translates to CASAIGTSGEGEQYF.

The V call is TRBV5-1, the J call TRBJ2-7, with D tentatively TRBD2 (7 bases). Germline V gene lookup returns CDR1 SGHRS and CDR2 YFSETQ. The V end was cut by 4 bases, the J end by 8 bases, with 19 bases between. CDR3 length: 14 amino acids. The CDR3 coding sequence is TGCGCCAGCAGCCCGAGGGGGGGCGCAGTAAAGCAGTACTTC. This sequence encodes CASSPRGGAVKQYF.

CDR3 region: CASSRKGGTQANTEAFF. Written as DNA, the CDR3 is TGTGCCAGCAGCCGCAAGGGGGGGACCCAAGCGAACACTGAAGCTTTCTTT. The chain recombines TRBV11-2 with TRBJ1-1, with D possibly being TRBD1 (6 bases). Germline V gene data show CDR1 as SGHAT and CDR2 as FQNNGV. CDR3 size: 17 residues. Trimming cost V 5 bases and J 1 base, with 20 bases left between them.

The V and J genes are TRBV3-1 (or the pseudogene TRBV3-2) and TRBJ2-2, with D perhaps matching TRBD1 (5 bases). Germline V gene data show CDR1 as LGHDT and CDR2 as YNNKEL (reference sequence). Trimming removed 1 base at V and 1 base at J, with 7 bases between. This CDR3 comprises 15 residues. CDR3 in DNA: TGTGCCAGCAGCCAAGGAGACAGGAACACCGGGGAGCTGTTTTTT. This translates into CASSQGDRNTGELFF.

This chain joins TRBV4-3 and TRBJ1-1, with 7 bases that match TRBD1. This CDR3 is 16 amino acids long. Germline V lookup: CDR1 LGHNA, CDR2 YSLEER. Trimming removed 3 bases from V and 0 bases from J; junction bases left unmatched: 7. The CDR3 loop reads CASSQGTEVLNTEAFF. CDR3 nucleotides: TGCGCCAGCAGCCAGGGGACAGAGGTACTGAACACTGAAGCTTTCTTT.

V gene TRBV6-6 combines with J gene TRBJ1-5; a weak D match, TRBD1 (5 bases). The CDR3 loop spans 14 amino acids. From germline, CDR1 is MNHNY and CDR2 SVGAGI (reference sequence). V was pared by 2 bases and J by 7 bases, with 12 bases between. The CDR3 here is CASSYGGGSQPQHF. In nucleotides, the CDR3 is TGTGCCAGCAGTTACGGGGGGGGGAGCCAGCCCCAGCATTTT.

The V call is TRBV5-3, the J call TRBJ2-3; 8 bases agree with TRBD1. TRBV5-3 has ORF status, its function being uncertain. With V trimmed by 2 bases and J by 5 bases, 7 bases remained unmatched. This CDR3 spans 15 amino acids. DNA for the CDR3: TGTGCCAGAAGCTTACGGACAGGGCTGGGAGATACGCAGTATTTT. It specifies CARSLRTGLGDTQYF.

V is TRBV28 and J is TRBJ2-1; 8 bases are a match to TRBD2. The CDR3 covers 16 residues. Per germline, CDR1 MDHEN and CDR2 SYDVKM. V shed 1 base, J shed 6 bases, and the junction held 8 bases outside the gene matches. The CDR3 DNA reads TGTGCCAGCAGTTTATCATCGGGAGGGCCGGCCAATGAGCAGTTCTTC. This sequence encodes CASSLSSGGPANEQFF.

The chain combines TRBV5-4 with TRBJ2-7, with TRBD1 matching over 7 bases. Germline assignment: CDR1 SGHNT and CDR2 YYREEE (reference sequence). The CDR3 totals 15 residues. V gave up 0 bases and J gave up 3 bases; unmatched junction bases: 6. The chain's CDR3 is CASSLALGQNYEQYF. CDR3 nucleotides: TGTGCCAGCAGCTTGGCCTTGGGACAGAACTACGAGCAGTACTTC.

In its sample, this clone was seen a few times. The chain employs TRBV29-1 and TRBJ1-6; weak D call: TRBD1 (5 bases). The CDR3 is 13 amino acids. The V end was cut by 5 bases, the J end by 7 bases, with 12 bases between. The germline V gene has CDR1 SQVTM and CDR2 ANQGSEA. The DNA for the CDR3 is TGCAGCGTTTCAGACAGAATCAATTCACCCCTCCACTTT. Its translation: CSVSDRINSPLHF.

The V call is TRBV7-2, the J call TRBJ1-3; 8 bases map to TRBD1. Germline V lookup: CDR1 SGHTA, CDR2 FQGNSA. Trimming took 5 bases from V and 0 from J; bases not matched to a gene: 15. The CDR3 contains 19 residues. The CDR3 sequence: CASSLRPGQETSSGNTIYF. Written as DNA, the CDR3 is TGTGCCAGCAGCCTCCGACCGGGACAGGAGACGAGCTCTGGAAACACCATATATTTT.

This chain uses TRBV7-6 with TRBJ1-1; 7 bases match TRBD1. Germline V gene data show CDR1 as SGHVS and CDR2 as FNYEAQ. The CDR3 has 16 residues. The V gene end was trimmed by 2 bases and the J gene end by 0 bases; junction bases not matched to a gene: 6. CDR3 nucleotide sequence: TGTGCCAGCAGCTTATTACGGGACAGTATGAACACTGAAGCTTTCTTT. Its protein product is CASSLLRDSMNTEAFF.

This chain joins TRBV21-1 and TRBJ2-7; TRBD1, the table's D call, was not compared with the DNA. TRBV21-1 counts as a pseudogene. The CDR3 totals 14 residues. The chain's CDR3 is CASSKKGQAYEQYF. CDR3 coding DNA: TGTGCCAGCAGCAAAAAGGGACAGGCCTACGAGCAGTACTTC.

The chain links TRBV6-5 to TRBJ1-1, with TRBD1 matching 7 bases. Unmatched junction bases numbered 0, after V lost 2 bases and J lost 3 bases. Germline V gene lookup returns CDR1 MNHEY and CDR2 SVGAGI. The CDR3 runs to 13 residues. Here the CDR3 reads CASSYTGDTEAFF. The CDR3 DNA reads as TGTGCCAGCAGTTACACAGGGGACACTGAAGCTTTCTTT.

V and J are TRBV7-2 and TRBJ1-2, with 9 nucleotides matching TRBD1. The CDR3 consists of 14 residues. Germline V CDR1 and CDR2: SGHTA, FQGNSA. J gave up 7 bases and V 5 bases, and 8 bases lay outside the gene matches. The CDR3, as DNA: TGTGCCAGCAGCCTCAGGACAGGGGTGCTTGGCTACACCTTC. Its translation is CASSLRTGVLGYTF. The full variable domain, in which reference TRBV7-2 and TRBJ1-2 provide the parts outside the CDR3, is GAGVSQSPSNKVTEKGKDVELRCDPISGHTALYWYRQSLGQGLEFLIYFQGNSAPDKSGLPSDRFSAERTGGSVSTLTIQRTQQEDSAVYLCASSLRTGVLGYTFGSGTRLTVV.

In regard to this clone: Within the sample, other DNA sequences also encode this same CDR3. The gene calls are TRBV7-9 and TRBJ1-1; D perhaps matches TRBD1 (5 bases). The germline V and J ends were trimmed by 4 bases and 4 bases, with 7 bases remaining between them. The CDR3 is 12 residues long. CDR1 and CDR2 (germline): SEHNR, FQNEAQ (reference sequence). In DNA form, the CDR3 reads TGTGCCAGCAGCTCGCAGGGCACTGAAGCTTTCTTT. It yields the protein CASSSQGTEAFF. Together with reference TRBV7-9 and TRBJ1-1, the CDR3 gives the full variable domain: DTGVSQNPRHKITKRGQNVTFRCDPISEHNRLYWYRQTLGQGPEFLTYFQNEAQLEKSRLLSDRFSAERPKGSFSTLEIQRTEQGDSAMYLCASSSQGTEAFFGQGTRLTVV.

V and J are TRBV7-9 and TRBJ2-2; D is possibly TRBD2 (6 bases). Looked up from germline, CDR1 is SEHNR and CDR2 is FQNEAQ (reference sequence). V lost 2 bases and J lost 3, with 10 bases in between. This CDR3 spans 15 amino acids. CDR3 residues: CASSLSGLYTGELFF. In nucleotides, the CDR3 is TGTGCCAGCAGCTTATCGGGACTGTACACCGGGGAGCTGTTTTTT.

V usage is TRBV6-1 and J usage is TRBJ1-6; possible D gene TRBD1, 6 bases. CDR1 MNHNS and CDR2 SASEGT come from the germline V gene. V was shortened by 3 bases and J by 9 bases, with 15 bases between the two germline ends. CDR3 length equals 15 residues. The CDR3 loop reads CASSDQGPLGSPLHF. The DNA of the CDR3 is TGTGCCAGCAGTGACCAGGGGCCCTTAGGTTCACCCCTCCACTTT.

The rearrangement uses TRBV30 and TRBJ2-1; 7 bases line up with TRBD2. CDR1 is GTSNPN, CDR2 SVGIG, per germline (reference sequence). The junction had 5 bases not matched to a gene; V was cut back by 0 bases and J by 12 bases. The CDR3 loop spans 12 amino acids. This chain's CDR3 is CAWSVTGTMQFF. CDR3 nucleotides: TGTGCCTGGAGTGTCACCGGGACTATGCAGTTCTTC.

The CDR3 sequence: CAISESDSNYGYTF. CDR3 coding DNA: TGTGCCATCAGTGAGTCGGACAGCAACTATGGCTACACCTTC. This chain links TRBV10-3 with TRBJ1-2, with D perhaps matching TRBD1 (6 bases). CDR3 length: 14 amino acids. CDR1 and CDR2 (germline): ENHRY, SYGVKD. Trimming cost V 0 bases and J 2 bases, with 7 bases left between them.

J is TRBJ1-1 and V is TRBV5-1; D is ambiguous. This CDR3 comprises 13 residues. Per germline, CDR1 SGHRS and CDR2 YFSETQ. Trimming removed 3 bases from V and 0 bases from J, with 6 bases in between. CDR3 nucleotides: TGCGCCAGCAGCTGGGGAGTGAACACTGAAGCTTTCTTT. Its protein is CASSWGVNTEAFF.

The chain joins TRBV7-2 to TRBJ2-3, with no clear D. This CDR3 region has 15 residues. The germline V gene has CDR1 SGHTA and CDR2 FQGNSA. Trimming took off 6 bases at V and 2 bases at J, with 15 bases between the two ends. In nucleotides, the CDR3 is TGTGCCAGCAGAGAGGCTCAAACCACCACAGATACGCAGTATTTT. Its protein product is CASREAQTTTDTQYF.